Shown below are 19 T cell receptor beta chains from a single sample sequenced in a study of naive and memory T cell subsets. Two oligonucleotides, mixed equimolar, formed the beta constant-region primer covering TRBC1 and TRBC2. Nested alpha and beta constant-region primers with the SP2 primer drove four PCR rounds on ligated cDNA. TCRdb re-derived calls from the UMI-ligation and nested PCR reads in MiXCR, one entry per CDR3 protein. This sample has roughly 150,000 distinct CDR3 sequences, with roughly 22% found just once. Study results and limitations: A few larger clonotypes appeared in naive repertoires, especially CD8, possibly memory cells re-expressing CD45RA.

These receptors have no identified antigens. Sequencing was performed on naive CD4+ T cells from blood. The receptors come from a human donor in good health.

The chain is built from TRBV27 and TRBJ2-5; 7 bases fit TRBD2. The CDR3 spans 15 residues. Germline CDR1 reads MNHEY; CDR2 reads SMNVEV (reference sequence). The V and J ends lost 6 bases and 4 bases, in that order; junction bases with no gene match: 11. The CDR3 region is CASRTLAEGRETQYF. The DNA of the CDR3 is TGTGCCAGCAGAACCCTAGCGGAGGGGCGAGAGACCCAGTACTTC.

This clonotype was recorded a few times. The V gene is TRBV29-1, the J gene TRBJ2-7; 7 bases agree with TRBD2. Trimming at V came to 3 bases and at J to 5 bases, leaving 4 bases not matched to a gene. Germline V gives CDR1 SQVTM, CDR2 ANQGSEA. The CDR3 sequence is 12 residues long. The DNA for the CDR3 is TGCAGCGTTGACGGGGGGACCCACGAGCAGTACTTC. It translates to CSVDGGTHEQYF.

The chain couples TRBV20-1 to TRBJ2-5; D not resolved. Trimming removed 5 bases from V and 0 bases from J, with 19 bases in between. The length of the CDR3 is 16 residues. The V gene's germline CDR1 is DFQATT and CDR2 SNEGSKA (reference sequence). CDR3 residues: CSAPLPTPTYQETQYF. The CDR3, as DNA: TGCAGTGCTCCTCTGCCGACACCCACGTACCAAGAGACCCAGTACTTC.

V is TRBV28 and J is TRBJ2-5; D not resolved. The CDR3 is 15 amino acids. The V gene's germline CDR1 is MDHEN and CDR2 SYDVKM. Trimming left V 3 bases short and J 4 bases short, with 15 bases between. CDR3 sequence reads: CASSFDLGDTETQYF. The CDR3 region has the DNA TGTGCCAGCAGTTTTGATTTAGGAGACACAGAGACCCAGTACTTC.

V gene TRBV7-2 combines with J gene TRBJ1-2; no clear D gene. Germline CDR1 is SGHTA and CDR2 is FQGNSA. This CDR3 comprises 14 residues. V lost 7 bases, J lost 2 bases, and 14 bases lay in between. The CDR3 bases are TGTGCCAGCACCCTACCCCCAGCAAACTATGGCTACACCTTC. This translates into CASTLPPANYGYTF.

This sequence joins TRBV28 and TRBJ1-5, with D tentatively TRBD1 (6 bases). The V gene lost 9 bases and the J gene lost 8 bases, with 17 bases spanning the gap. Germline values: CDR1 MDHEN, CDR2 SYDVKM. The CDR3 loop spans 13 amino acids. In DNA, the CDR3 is TGTGCCAGTCGGAGGGGGGAGTCCAAGCCCCAGCATTTT. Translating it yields CASRRGESKPQHF.

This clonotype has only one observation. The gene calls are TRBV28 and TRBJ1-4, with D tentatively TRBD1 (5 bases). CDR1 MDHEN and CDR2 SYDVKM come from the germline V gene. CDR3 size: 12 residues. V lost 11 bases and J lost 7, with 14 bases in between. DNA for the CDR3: TGTGCCCTAGGGGCGGAGCCTGAAAAACTGTTTTTT. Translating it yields CALGAEPEKLFF. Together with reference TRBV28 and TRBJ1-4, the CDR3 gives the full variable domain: DVKVTQSSRYLVKRTGEKVFLECVQDMDHENMFWYRQDPGLGLRLIYFSYDVKMKEKGDIPEGYSVSREKKERFSLILESASTNQTSMYLCALGAEPEKLFFGSGTQLSVL.

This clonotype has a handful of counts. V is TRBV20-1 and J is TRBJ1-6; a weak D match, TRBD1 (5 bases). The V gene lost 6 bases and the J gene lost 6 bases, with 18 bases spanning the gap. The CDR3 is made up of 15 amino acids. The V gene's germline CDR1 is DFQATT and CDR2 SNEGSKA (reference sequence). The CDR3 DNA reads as TGCAGTGCAGGCGGCAGGGATATCGCTAATTCACCCCTCCACTTT. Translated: CSAGGRDIANSPLHF.

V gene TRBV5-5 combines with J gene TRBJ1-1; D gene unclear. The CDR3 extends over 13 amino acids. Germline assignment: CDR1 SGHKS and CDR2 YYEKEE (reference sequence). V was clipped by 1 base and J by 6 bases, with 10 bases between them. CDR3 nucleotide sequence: TGTGCCAGCAGCTTGACGGTCTATTCTGAAGCTTTCTTT. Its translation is CASSLTVYSEAFF.

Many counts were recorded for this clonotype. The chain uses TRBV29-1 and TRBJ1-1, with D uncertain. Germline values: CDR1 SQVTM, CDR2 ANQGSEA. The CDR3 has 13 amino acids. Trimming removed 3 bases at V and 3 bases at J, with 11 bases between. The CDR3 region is CSVDKTWDTEAFF. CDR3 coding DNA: TGCAGCGTTGATAAGACGTGGGACACTGAAGCTTTCTTT.

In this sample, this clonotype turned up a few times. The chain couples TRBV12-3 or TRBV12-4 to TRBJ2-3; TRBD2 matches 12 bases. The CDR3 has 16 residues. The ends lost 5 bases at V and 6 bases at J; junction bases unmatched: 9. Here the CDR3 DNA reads TGTGCCAGCAGTCCCAGACTAGCGGGAGCCCTCGATACGCAGTATTTT. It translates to CASSPRLAGALDTQYF.

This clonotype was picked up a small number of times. The CDR3 sequence is CSGGGQGGGTQYF. In DNA, the CDR3 is TGCAGCGGGGGGGGGCAAGGAGGCGGGACCCAGTACTTC. The chain has TRBV29-1 and TRBJ2-5, with D perhaps matching TRBD2 (7 bases). Deletions cut 7 bases from V and 7 bases from J, with 19 bases between. CDR3 length: 13 amino acids. Germline CDR1 and CDR2: SQVTM and ANQGSEA.

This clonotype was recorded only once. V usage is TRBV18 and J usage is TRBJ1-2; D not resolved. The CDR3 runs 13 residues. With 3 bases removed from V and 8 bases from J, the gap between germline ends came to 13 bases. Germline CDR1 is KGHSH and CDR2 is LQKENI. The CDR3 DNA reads TGTGCCAGCTCACCCTCGGACCACGGAGGCTACACCTTC. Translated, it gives CASSPSDHGGYTF.

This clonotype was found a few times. Here the CDR3 reads CASSLVGTGMYEQYF. In nucleotides, the CDR3 is TGTGCCAGCAGCTTAGTCGGGACAGGGATGTACGAGCAGTACTTC. The chain recombines TRBV7-2 with TRBJ2-7; 9 nucleotides match TRBD1. The V gene end was trimmed by 1 base and the J gene end by 4 bases; junction bases not matched to a gene: 5. Germline CDR1 is SGHTA and CDR2 is FQGNSA. The CDR3 runs to 15 residues.

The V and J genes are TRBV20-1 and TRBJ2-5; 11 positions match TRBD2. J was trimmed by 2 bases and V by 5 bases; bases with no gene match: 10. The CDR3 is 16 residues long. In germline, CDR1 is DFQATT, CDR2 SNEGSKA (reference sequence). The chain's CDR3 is CSAENRLAGPQETQYF. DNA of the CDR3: TGCAGTGCTGAAAATAGACTAGCGGGGCCACAAGAGACCCAGTACTTC.

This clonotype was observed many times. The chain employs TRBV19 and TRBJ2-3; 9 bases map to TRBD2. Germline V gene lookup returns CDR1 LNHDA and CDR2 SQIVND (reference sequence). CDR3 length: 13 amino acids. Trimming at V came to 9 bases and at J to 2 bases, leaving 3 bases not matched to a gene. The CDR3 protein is CASRTSATDTQYF. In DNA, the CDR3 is TGTGCCAGCAGGACTAGCGCCACAGATACGCAGTATTTT.

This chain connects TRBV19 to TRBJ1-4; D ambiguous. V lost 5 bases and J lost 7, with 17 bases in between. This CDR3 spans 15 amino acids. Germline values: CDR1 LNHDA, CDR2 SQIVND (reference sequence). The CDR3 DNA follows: TGTGCCAGTAGTCTCGGACGGGCTGAGAGTGAAAAACTGTTTTTT. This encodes CASSLGRAESEKLFF.

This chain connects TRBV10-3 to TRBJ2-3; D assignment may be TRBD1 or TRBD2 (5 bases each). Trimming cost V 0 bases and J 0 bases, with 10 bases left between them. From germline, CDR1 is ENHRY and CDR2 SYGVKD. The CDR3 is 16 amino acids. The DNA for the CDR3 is TGTGCCATCAGTGAGTCCGGGGCCGCTAGCACAGATACGCAGTATTTT. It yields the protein CAISESGAASTDTQYF.

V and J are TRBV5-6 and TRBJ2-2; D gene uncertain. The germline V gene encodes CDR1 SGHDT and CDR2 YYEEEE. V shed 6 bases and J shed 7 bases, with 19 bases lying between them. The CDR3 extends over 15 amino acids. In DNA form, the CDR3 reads TGTGCCAGCACCATCGGTGGTAAAGCAGTCGGGGAGCTGTTTTTT. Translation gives CASTIGGKAVGELFF.